This TCR beta chain is drawn from a study of cytomegalovirus exposure and HLA in healthy donors. The PCR made use of 60 Vbeta and 13 Jbeta primers. Here immunoSEQ multiplex PCR was the method, and the copy in TCRdb shows in-frame clones only, minus some. The repertoire holds about 100,000 clones, with approximately 85% as singletons. V lost 3 bases to trimming and J lost 4 bases, with 10 bases between them. The V gene's germline CDR1 is MGHRA and CDR2 YSYEKL. The CDR3 has 14 residues. Specimen: PBMCs. The receptor's source is a man aged 25 to 40 in good health and CMV-seronegative. This rearrangement joins TRBV4-1 to TRBJ1-5; D is uncertain. The CDR3 region is CASSHIHGNQPQHF. In DNA, the CDR3 is TGCGCCAGCAGCCACATCCACGGTAATCAGCCCCAGCATTTT.